Included here is one T cell receptor beta chain sequence, with context. Its specificity is not known. This record belongs to a study of cytomegalovirus exposure and HLA in healthy donors. The study, taken as a whole, reports: Later on, analysis showed that most CMV-associated TCR beta chains appeared to be HLA-restricted.

It was with 60 Vbeta and 13 Jbeta primers that the PCR ran. The data were produced by immunoSEQ multiplex PCR, yet TCRdb's version contains in-frame clones alone and is incomplete. The repertoire has about 140,000 clones, 80% of them found once; the top ten carry about 5%. The CDR3 totals 15 residues. Germline values: CDR1 ENHRY, CDR2 SYGVKD. The V end lost 4 bases, the J end lost 2 bases, and 13 bases lay between the germline ends. Every donor was a healthy person donating bone marrow. This TCR came from a man aged 40-55 years in good health and CMV-seronegative. The sequenced sample consisted of PBMCs. The chain employs TRBV10-3 and TRBJ2-3; tentatively, D is TRBD1 (6 bases). The CDR3: CAISVSGQDTDTQYF. The CDR3 DNA reads TGTGCCATCAGTGTATCGGGACAAGACACAGATACGCAGTATTTT.